Here is one T cell receptor (beta chain) with its context. What it binds is unknown. Looked up from germline, CDR1 is MNHNS and CDR2 is SASEGT. This CDR3 contains 14 residues. This entry comes from a study of monozygotic twins with inflammatory bowel disease. General study points: Healthy twins showed more clonotype sharing with others than IBD patients, especially patients with disease activity. Backing was not found for a single strong signal or clonotype associated with IBD.

UMIs that had a 6-nucleotide sample barcode were put in using template switching. TCRdb re-called the 5' RACE reads and gives one entry per CDR3 protein, without DNA. With about 210,000 distinct CDR3 sequences in the sample, the ten largest clones hold 1.5% to 2%. This sequence joins TRBV6-1 and TRBJ2-7. This clonotype was sampled from a human donor with ulcerative colitis or Crohn's disease, or a healthy co-twin of an affected twin (not recorded which). The sample was blood. CDR3 amino acids: CASSRNRDSYEQYF.